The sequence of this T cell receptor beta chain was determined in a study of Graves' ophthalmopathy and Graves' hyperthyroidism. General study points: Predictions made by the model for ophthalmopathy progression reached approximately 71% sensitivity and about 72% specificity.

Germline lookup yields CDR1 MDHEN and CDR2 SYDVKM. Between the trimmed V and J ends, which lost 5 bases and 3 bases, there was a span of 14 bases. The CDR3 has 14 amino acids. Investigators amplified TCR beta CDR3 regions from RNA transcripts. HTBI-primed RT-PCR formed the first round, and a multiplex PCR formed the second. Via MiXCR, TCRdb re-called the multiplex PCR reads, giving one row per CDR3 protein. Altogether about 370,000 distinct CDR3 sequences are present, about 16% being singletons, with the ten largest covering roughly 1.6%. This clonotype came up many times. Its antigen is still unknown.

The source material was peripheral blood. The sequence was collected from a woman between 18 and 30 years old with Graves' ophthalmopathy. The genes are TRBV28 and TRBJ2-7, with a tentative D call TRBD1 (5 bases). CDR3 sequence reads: CASSPTAGRYEQYF. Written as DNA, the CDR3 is TGTGCCAGCAGTCCCACGGCAGGGCGCTACGAGCAGTACTTC. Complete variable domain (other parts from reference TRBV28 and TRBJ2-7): DVKVTQSSRYLVKRTGEKVFLECVQDMDHENMFWYRQDPGLGLRLIYFSYDVKMKEKGDIPEGYSVSREKKERFSLILESASTNQTSMYLCASSPTAGRYEQYFGPGTRLTVT.